This TCR beta chain was recorded in a study of T cells in Graves' hyperthyroidism and ophthalmopathy. This clonotype was seen many times. The hyperthyroidism patients had all been newly diagnosed, and their disease duration was under 2 months. Their ages ranged from 18 to 65 years. Uncontrolled infection, other autoimmune disease, pregnancy or lactation disqualified patients from enrolment. Fresh 10 ml peripheral blood yielded PBMCs. V gave up 4 bases and J gave up 7 bases, with 13 bases separating them. Germline V lookup: CDR1 SQVTM, CDR2 ANQGSEA. The CDR3 is made up of 12 amino acids. Amplification yielded TCR beta CDR3 regions, with RNA transcripts as the source. HTBI primers were used for first-round RT-PCR of the TCR CDR3. TCRdb analysed the multiplex PCR reads with MiXCR anew, one entry per CDR3 protein. Here the sample spans 96,000 or so distinct CDR3 sequences, over 50% being singletons.

Sequencing was done on a sample of blood. The chain is built from TRBV29-1 and TRBJ1-1; D ambiguous. This TCR was recovered from a woman in her forties with Graves' hyperthyroidism. For the CDR3, the DNA is TGCAGCGTTGTGTCAGGAGCCTTTGAAGCTTTCTTT. Translated: CSVVSGAFEAFF.